Sequencing of this T cell receptor beta chain was carried out in a study of cytomegalovirus exposure and HLA in healthy donors. The study, taken as a whole, reports: In vitro experiments confirmed that three CMV-associated chains were specific for CMV antigens.

Both 60 Vbeta primers and 13 Jbeta primers went into the PCR. The assay was immunoSEQ multiplex PCR, and TCRdb's table has in-frame clones only and misses some. The top ten hold roughly 2.3% of the sample, which has around 280,000 clones, roughly 90% seen once. On this clone itself: The antigen is not known.

The TCR comes from a woman in her late teens or twenties in good health and CMV-seronegative. The material sequenced was PBMCs.

DNA of the CDR3: TGCGCCAGCAGCCAAGAAGAGGTTCTGTATTTT. Amino acids: CASSQEEVLYF. This chain uses TRBV4-1 with TRBJ2-3; D remains ambiguous. The CDR3 covers 11 residues. Germline-derived CDR1 and CDR2 are MGHRA and YSYEKL. The V end lost 0 bases, the J end lost 14 bases, and 9 bases lay between the germline ends.